This is a list of T cell receptor beta chains from one sample in a study of T cells in Graves' hyperthyroidism and ophthalmopathy. TCRdb re-called the multiplex PCR reads with MiXCR, one entry per CDR3 protein. The table has hundreds of thousands of distinct CDR3 sequences, roughly 15% seen once; the top ten hold under 15%. Sample: blood. These receptors were obtained from a woman in her 50s with Graves' ophthalmopathy. CDR3s include the opening cysteine and the closing phenylalanine or tryptophan. A D gene is named only where the DNA matches it firmly. Clone size is stated in some rows and not others, as once, few, many or a class when expanded.

V	size	D	J	CDR3	DNA
TRBV6-6	NA	NA	TRBJ2-1	CASSYQPGNEQFF	TGTGCCAGCAGTTACCAACCAGGGAATGAGCAGTTCTTC
TRBV20-1	few	TRBD2	TRBJ2-7	CSASLTSGSSYEQYF	TGCAGTGCTAGTTTAACTAGCGGGAGTTCCTACGAGCAGTACTTC
TRBV5-5	many	TRBD2	TRBJ2-7	CASSLSGSGEQYF	TGTGCCAGCAGCCTTAGCGGGAGCGGCGAGCAGTACTTC
TRBV18	few	NA	TRBJ1-1	CASSPVGLGDTEAFF	TGTGCCAGCTCACCGGTCGGGTTAGGGGACACTGAAGCTTTCTTT
TRBV7-6	NA	NA	TRBJ2-3	CASSLGTGGLPTDTQYF	TGTGCCAGCAGCTTAGGAACAGGGGGACTACCCACAGATACGCAGTATTTT
TRBV7-9	many	NA	TRBJ1-1	CASSFDRLNTEAFF	TGTGCCAGCAGCTTCGACAGGTTGAACACTGAAGCTTTCTTT
TRBV7-9	many	NA	TRBJ2-1	CASSGMERNEQFF	TGTGCCAGCAGCGGAATGGAGCGCAATGAGCAGTTCTTC
TRBV7-2	many	NA	TRBJ2-3	CASSLARREADTQYF	TGTGCCAGCAGCTTAGCGCGTAGGGAGGCAGATACGCAGTATTTT
TRBV29-1	NA	TRBD2	TRBJ2-2	CSVRLAGYTGELFF	TGCAGCGTTAGATTAGCGGGGTACACCGGGGAGCTGTTTTTT
TRBV7-9	NA	NA	TRBJ1-1	CASSYRRAGQRGWDTEAFF	TGTGCCAGCAGCTATAGGAGGGCAGGGCAGCGTGGGTGGGACACTGAAGCTTTCTTT
TRBV20-1	few	NA	TRBJ2-3	CSASSPWVAETDTQYF	TGCAGTGCTAGCTCCCCGTGGGTAGCAGAGACAGATACGCAGTATTTT
TRBV7-9	NA	NA	TRBJ1-6	CASSLMGMSSYNSPLHF	TGTGCCAGCAGCTTAATGGGCATGAGCTCCTATAATTCACCCCTCCACTTT
TRBV20-1	few	TRBD2	TRBJ2-3	CSATSGRAGSDTQYF	TGCAGTGCTACTAGCGGGAGGGCCGGTTCAGATACGCAGTATTTT
TRBV11-2	NA	NA	TRBJ2-2	CASSGIQVTGELFF	TGTGCCAGCAGCGGGATACAGGTTACCGGGGAGCTGTTTTTT
TRBV18	once	NA	TRBJ2-1	CASSPMGPEQFF	TGTGCCAGCTCACCAATGGGGCCTGAGCAGTTCTTC
TRBV5-5	few	TRBD2	TRBJ2-7	CASSWGLSSYEQYF	TGTGCCAGCAGCTGGGGACTAAGCTCCTACGAGCAGTACTTC
TRBV5-5	NA	NA	TRBJ2-7	CASSPTGMTDYEQYF	TGTGCCAGCAGCCCCACCGGGATGACAGATTACGAGCAGTACTTC
TRBV7-2	NA	NA	TRBJ2-1	CASSSQGGASSYNEQFF	TGTGCCAGCAGCTCCCAAGGAGGGGCAAGCTCCTACAATGAGCAGTTCTTC
TRBV28	many	NA	TRBJ1-1	CASKFQGISTEAFF	TGTGCCAGCAAGTTTCAGGGTATTAGCACTGAAGCTTTCTTT
TRBV27	NA	TRBD1	TRBJ2-2	CASSYQGDRGRTGELFF	TGTGCCAGCAGTTACCAGGGGGACAGGGGGCGGACCGGGGAGCTGTTTTTT
TRBV20-1	NA	NA	TRBJ1-1	CSARGDAGEAFF	TGCAGTGCTAGAGGAGATGCAGGTGAAGCTTTCTTT
TRBV18	many	NA	TRBJ2-3	CASSFAASSTDTQYF	TGTGCCAGCTCTTTTGCGGCTTCTAGCACAGATACGCAGTATTTT
TRBV28	many	NA	TRBJ2-5	CASSLGPRTQYF	TGTGCCAGCAGTTTGGGCCCAAGGACCCAGTACTTC
TRBV7-9	many	NA	TRBJ2-1	CASSLGVGNEQFF	TGTGCCAGCAGCCTGGGGGTCGGGAATGAGCAGTTCTTC
TRBV27	many	TRBD1	TRBJ1-3	CASSKQGSGNTIYF	TGTGCCAGCAGTAAACAGGGGTCTGGAAACACCATATATTTT
TRBV19	NA	TRBD1	TRBJ1-2	CAVKPGQKNYGYTF	TGTGCCGTAAAACCGGGACAGAAAAACTATGGCTACACCTTC
TRBV7-9	few	TRBD2	TRBJ2-3	CASTRSSGGTDTQYF	TGTGCCAGCACGCGATCTAGCGGGGGTACAGATACGCAGTATTTT
TRBV5-8	many	NA	TRBJ2-7	CASSLVPIPSYEQYF	TGTGCCAGCAGCTTAGTCCCAATTCCCTCGTACGAGCAGTACTTC
TRBV2	many	TRBD2	TRBJ2-7	CASSSTSGSTYEQYF	TGTGCCAGCAGTTCTACTAGCGGGAGTACGTACGAGCAGTACTTC
TRBV10-3	many	NA	TRBJ1-1	CAISDKERLNTEAFF	TGTGCCATCAGTGACAAGGAAAGGTTGAACACTGAAGCTTTCTTT
TRBV12-3/TRBV12-4	many	TRBD2	TRBJ2-3	CASVSEASGSDTQYF	TGTGCCAGCGTGAGTGAGGCTAGCGGGAGTGATACGCAGTATTTT
TRBV20-1	many	TRBD2	TRBJ2-3	CSAGGGGRAGGSDTQYF	TGCAGTGCCGGAGGAGGAGGGCGAGCGGGAGGGTCAGATACGCAGTATTTT
TRBV12-3/TRBV12-4	NA	NA	TRBJ2-1	CASSSVHRDQQLNNEQFF	TGTGCCAGCAGTTCCGTACATCGGGATCAGCAACTTAACAATGAGCAGTTCTTC
TRBV3-1	many	TRBD2	TRBJ2-4	CASSQRGTSGLIAKNIQYF	TGTGCCAGCAGCCAGAGGGGGACTAGCGGACTCATAGCCAAAAACATTCAGTACTTC
TRBV19	NA	TRBD1	TRBJ2-1	CASSRQGANEQFF	TGTGCCAGTAGCCGACAGGGGGCGAATGAGCAGTTCTTC
TRBV9	many	TRBD2	TRBJ2-7	CASSVEFGAGVYEQYF	TGTGCCAGCAGCGTAGAGTTCGGAGCGGGAGTCTACGAGCAGTACTTC
TRBV2	many	NA	TRBJ1-5	CASSEALAGLGPQHF	TGTGCCAGCAGTGAAGCGCTTGCAGGCTTGGGGCCCCAGCATTTT
TRBV5-1	many	NA	TRBJ2-1	CASRLDSSVYNEQFF	TGCGCCAGCAGGTTGGACAGCTCGGTATACAATGAGCAGTTCTTC
TRBV20-1	many	TRBD2	TRBJ2-1	CSALGTSGPGEQFF	TGCAGTGCTCTTGGGACTAGCGGACCGGGTGAGCAGTTCTTC
TRBV27	NA	TRBD2	TRBJ2-1	CASRSGIWDNEQFF	TGTGCCAGCAGAAGCGGGATATGGGACAATGAGCAGTTCTTC
TRBV28	NA	NA	TRBJ1-5	CAGSLFSGVSRSNQPQHF	TGTGCCGGCAGTTTATTTTCCGGGGTGAGTAGGAGCAATCAGCCCCAGCATTTT
TRBV27	few	NA	TRBJ1-6	CASSLGPMLHNSPLHF	TGTGCCAGCAGTTTGGGGCCGATGCTTCATAATTCACCCCTCCACTTT
TRBV11-2	NA	TRBD2	TRBJ2-3	CASSLTSGSPTDTQYF	TGTGCCAGCAGCTTGACTAGCGGGAGCCCTACAGATACGCAGTATTTT
TRBV28	many	NA	TRBJ1-2	CASRIPGQAASASYGYTF	TGTGCCAGCAGAATACCGGGACAAGCAGCATCGGCGAGCTATGGCTACACCTTC
TRBV20-1	many	NA	TRBJ2-5	CSARGMGLGAQYF	TGCAGTGCTAGAGGGATGGGGCTGGGGGCCCAGTACTTC
TRBV19	few	NA	TRBJ1-5	CASNEGFQPQHF	TGTGCCAGTAATGAAGGGTTCCAGCCCCAGCATTTT
TRBV30	many	NA	TRBJ1-1	CAWSRDRNTEAFF	TGTGCCTGGAGTCGAGATAGGAACACTGAAGCTTTCTTT
TRBV7-2	many	NA	TRBJ2-7	CASSLVRAVISYEQYF	TGTGCCAGCAGCTTAGTACGAGCGGTAATCTCCTACGAGCAGTACTTC